These 23 T cell receptor beta chains share one sample of origin, sequenced in a study of cytomegalovirus exposure and HLA in healthy donors (dated by TCRdb to about 2017). Libraries were built with the immunoSEQ multiplex PCR assay. A mixture of 60 forward primers for TCR Vbeta segments and 13 reverse primers for TCR Jbeta segments was used in the multiplex PCR. TCRdb re-hosts the immuneACCESS table, in-frame sequences only. Its copies lack some clones; in the studies checked, an unresolved V gene accounts for under half of them, and the cause for the rest is not known. The table for this sample lists some 160,000 clones; 65% to 80% of them were counted only once. The ten top clones hold about 2% of the sample. Sequenced input: PBMCs. These receptors all stem from a woman in her forties in good health and CMV-seronegative.

V is TRBV6-1 and J is TRBJ1-4, with 8 positions matching TRBD1. With 1 base clipped from V and 8 bases from J, the junction kept 9 bases outside the gene matches. CDR1 is MNHNS and CDR2 is SASEGT in the germline V gene. This CDR3 spans 16 amino acids. CDR3 DNA: TGTGCCAGCAGTGAAGGACAGGGGCCTCTTGCGGAAAAACTGTTTTTT. Its protein is CASSEGQGPLAEKLFF.

CDR3 sequence: CASSPRGGRGEQYF. The CDR3 DNA reads TGTGCCAGTAGTCCTCGGGGGGGCCGGGGTGAGCAGTACTTC. V and J are TRBV19 and TRBJ2-7, with 8 bases aligning to TRBD2. The CDR3 consists of 14 residues. Germline CDR1 and CDR2: LNHDA and SQIVND (reference sequence). J gave up 7 bases and V 5 bases, and 10 bases lay outside the gene matches.

This clone was counted once. V is TRBV2 and J is TRBJ2-7; 7 bases match TRBD2. J gave up 2 bases and V 11 bases, and 3 bases lay outside the gene matches. The length of the CDR3 is 11 residues. Per germline, CDR1 SNHLY and CDR2 FYNNEI. The CDR3 loop is CALAGTYEQYF. The DNA for the CDR3 is TGTGCCTTAGCGGGTACCTACGAGCAGTACTTC.

In its sample, this clone was seen once. The chain joins TRBV5-1 to TRBJ1-5; no reliable D call. CDR1 is SGHRS and CDR2 is YFSETQ in the germline V gene. V dropped 2 bases and J dropped 0 bases, with 9 bases sitting between them. The CDR3 sequence is 15 residues long. The CDR3 nucleotides read TGCGCCAGCAGCTTACTAGGTTATAGCAATCAGCCCCAGCATTTT. This encodes CASSLLGYSNQPQHF.

V usage is TRBV4-2 and J usage is TRBJ2-1, with TRBD2 matching over 8 bases. CDR3 length: 15 amino acids. V lost 5 bases, J lost 8 bases, and 11 bases stayed unmatched. Germline V gene data show CDR1 as LGHNA and CDR2 as YNFKEQ. CDR3 DNA sequence: TGTGCCAGCAGCTCTGGGTCGGGAGGGGTCCATGAGCAGTTCTTC. It yields the protein CASSSGSGGVHEQFF.

The chain recombines TRBV10-2 with TRBJ2-5, with 9 nucleotides matching TRBD2. The germline gives CDR1 WSHSY, CDR2 SAAADI. V shed 8 bases, J shed 2 bases, and the junction held 18 bases outside the gene matches. The CDR3 loop spans 18 amino acids. CDR3 nucleotide sequence: TGCGCCAGCGAGGCCCCGACTAGCGGAGGGTGGGGTCAAGAGACCCAGTACTTC. It specifies CASEAPTSGGWGQETQYF.

J is TRBJ1-1 and V is TRBV5-1, with D uncertain. The CDR3 runs to 14 residues. Trimming took off 2 bases at V and 3 bases at J, with 11 bases between the two ends. Per the germline V gene, CDR1 is SGHRS and CDR2 is YFSETQ. Written as DNA, the CDR3 is TGCGCCAGCAGCTTTAATGCGCGGGACACTGAAGCTTTCTTT. Translating it yields CASSFNARDTEAFF.

The chain couples TRBV19 to TRBJ2-3, with D perhaps TRBD1 (6 bases). The CDR3 is 14 residues long. V was pared by 2 bases and J by 5 bases, with 11 bases between. Germline CDR1 LNHDA, CDR2 SQIVND (reference sequence). The CDR3 sequence: CASSIRRTEDTQYF. The CDR3 DNA sequence: TGTGCCAGTAGTATACGTAGGACAGAAGATACGCAGTATTTT.

This chain connects TRBV6-5 to TRBJ1-6; D might be TRBD1 (6 bases). The V and J ends lost 4 bases and 9 bases respectively, with 19 bases between them. The CDR3 length is 16 residues. Germline CDR1 and CDR2: MNHEY and SVGAGI. CDR3 in DNA: TGTGCCAGCAGTTTCCGTGGGACCTTAGGGGGTTCACCCCTCCACTTT. Translation gives CASSFRGTLGGSPLHF.

The chain carries TRBV6-1 and TRBJ2-3; D ambiguous. Germline V gene sequence: CDR1 MNHNS, CDR2 SASEGT. The CDR3 sequence is 15 residues long. The germline V and J ends were trimmed by 7 bases and 6 bases, with 20 bases remaining between them. CDR3 DNA sequence: TGTGCCAGCACTCCCCAACGTAACGCAGCGGATACGCAGTATTTT. Translating it yields CASTPQRNAADTQYF.

The rearrangement joins TRBV6-1 to TRBJ1-6; no reliable D call. This CDR3 contains 13 residues. Trimming stripped 7 bases from V and 9 bases from J, with 13 bases between. Germline CDR1 and CDR2: MNHNS and SASEGT. As DNA, the CDR3 is TGTGCCAGCACCTCCACGTCGGGTTCACCCCTCCACTTT. Amino acid sequence: CASTSTSGSPLHF.

This chain links TRBV19 with TRBJ2-5, with 7 nucleotides matching TRBD1. The closer fit of TRBJ2-7 to the DNA end suggests the J call may be wrong. CDR1 LNHDA and CDR2 SQIVND come from the germline V gene (reference sequence). The CDR3 covers 15 residues. This chain's CDR3 is CASSNRDSSSYEQYF. CDR3 in DNA: TGTGCCAGTAGTAACCGGGACAGCAGCTCCTACGAGCAGTACTTC.

The V gene is TRBV18, the J gene TRBJ1-1; TRBD1 matches 9 bases. In germline, CDR1 is KGHSH, CDR2 LQKENI. The CDR3 loop spans 15 amino acids. V was clipped by 5 bases and J by 4 bases; unmatched bases: 8. CDR3 region: CASSSLETGGTEAFF. The CDR3 coding sequence is TGTGCCAGCTCATCCTTAGAGACAGGGGGCACTGAAGCTTTCTTT.

The chain recombines TRBV5-4 with TRBJ2-7; TRBD1 matches 7 bases. The CDR3 covers 13 residues. Germline assignment: CDR1 SGHNT and CDR2 YYREEE (reference sequence). With 2 bases clipped from V and 2 bases from J, the junction kept 1 base outside the gene matches. For the CDR3, the DNA is TGTGCCAGCAGCTTAAGGGGGCCCTACGAGCAGTACTTC. Encoded protein: CASSLRGPYEQYF.

The chain combines TRBV5-6 with TRBJ1-5, with TRBD1 as a possible D gene (5 bases). CDR1 SGHDT and CDR2 YYEEEE come from the germline V gene. CDR3 length: 15 residues. V was shortened by 4 bases and J by 3 bases, with 14 bases between the two germline ends. This CDR3 reads CASSLNTGFNQPQHF. The CDR3 nucleotides read TGTGCCAGCAGCCTGAATACAGGATTCAATCAGCCCCAGCATTTT.

This clone was observed a single time. This rearrangement joins TRBV7-9 to TRBJ1-1, with D possibly matching TRBD1 (6 bases). Looked up from germline, CDR1 is SEHNR and CDR2 is FQNEAQ (reference sequence). Trimming removed 5 bases at V and 3 bases at J, with 13 bases between. CDR3 length: 14 amino acids. Here the CDR3 reads CASSPWGGHTEAFF. The CDR3 DNA follows: TGTGCCAGCAGCCCCTGGGGGGGCCACACTGAAGCTTTCTTT. The complete variable domain, with remaining parts taken from reference TRBV7-9 and TRBJ1-1, reads DTGVSQNPRHKITKRGQNVTFRCDPISEHNRLYWYRQTLGQGPEFLTYFQNEAQLEKSRLLSDRFSAERPKGSFSTLEIQRTEQGDSAMYLCASSPWGGHTEAFFGQGTRLTVV.

The rearrangement joins TRBV6-5 to TRBJ1-5; no clear D gene. The CDR3 runs to 15 residues. The V gene lost 3 bases and the J gene lost 2 bases, with 11 bases spanning the gap. Germline V gives CDR1 MNHEY, CDR2 SVGAGI. This CDR3 reads CASSYGQAGNQPQHF. The CDR3 DNA is TGTGCCAGCAGTTATGGGCAGGCAGGCAATCAGCCCCAGCATTTT.

The chain uses TRBV5-1 and TRBJ2-1; TRBD2 matches at 10 bases. The ends lost 4 bases at V and 1 base at J; junction bases unmatched: 11. The CDR3 is 18 amino acids. Germline CDR1 and CDR2: SGHRS and YFSETQ. This CDR3 is CASSPRALAGGSYNEQFF. The CDR3 region has the DNA TGCGCCAGCAGCCCTAGGGCATTAGCGGGGGGTTCCTACAATGAGCAGTTCTTC.

This chain links TRBV30 with TRBJ2-3; D might be TRBD1 (5 bases). Looked up from germline, CDR1 is GTSNPN and CDR2 is SVGIG (reference sequence). CDR3 length: 14 amino acids. Between the trimmed V and J ends, which lost 1 base and 2 bases, there was a span of 10 bases. The CDR3 sequence is CAWSGGQLTDTQYF. The DNA for the CDR3 is TGTGCCTGGAGTGGGGGCCAACTCACAGATACGCAGTATTTT. The variable domain in full, with the rest retrieved from reference TRBV30 and TRBJ2-3, is SQTIHQWPATLVQPVGSPLSLECTVEGTSNPNLYWYRQAAGRGLQLLFYSVGIGQISSEVPQNLSASRPQDRQFILSSKKLLLSDSGFYLCAWSGGQLTDTQYFGPGTRLTVL.

The chain is built from TRBV30 and TRBJ2-7; 14 positions match TRBD2. Per the germline V gene, CDR1 is GTSNPN and CDR2 is SVGIG (reference sequence). The CDR3 consists of 15 residues. V was pared by 3 bases and J by 6 bases, with 7 bases of the junction left unmatched. Here the CDR3 reads CAWSWDGLAGGEQYF. The CDR3 nucleotides read TGTGCCTGGAGCTGGGACGGACTAGCGGGAGGCGAGCAGTACTTC.

CDR3 DNA sequence: TGTGCCAGCAGCGTAGGTCTAGCGGGAGAAAGCGAGCAGTACTTC. Protein sequence: CASSVGLAGESEQYF. This sequence joins TRBV9 and TRBJ2-7; 10 nucleotides align to TRBD2. The V gene end was trimmed by 0 bases and the J gene end by 6 bases; junction bases not matched to a gene: 6. Germline CDR1 is SGDLS and CDR2 is YYNGEE. The CDR3 runs to 15 residues.

This clone has just one count. V and J are TRBV6-5 and TRBJ2-5, with D possibly being TRBD1 (6 bases). Germline V gives CDR1 MNHEY, CDR2 SVGAGI. Trimming left V 6 bases short and J 3 bases short, with 14 bases between. The CDR3 extends over 14 amino acids. The CDR3 spells CASSQPQGKETQYF. The CDR3 coding sequence is TGTGCCAGCAGCCAACCCCAGGGGAAAGAGACCCAGTACTTC.

The genes are TRBV5-4 and TRBJ1-6; 7 bases line up with TRBD1. The CDR3 extends over 14 amino acids. Trimming removed 0 bases from V and 9 bases from J; junction bases left unmatched: 3. Germline V gene lookup returns CDR1 SGHNT and CDR2 YYREEE (reference sequence). The CDR3 region is CASSLGQGLSPLHF. The CDR3 region has the DNA TGTGCCAGCAGCTTGGGACAGGGACTTTCACCCCTCCACTTT. The variable domain in full, completed from reference TRBV5-4 and TRBJ1-6, reads ETGVTQSPTHLIKTRGQQVTLRCSSQSGHNTVSWYQQALGQGPQFIFQYYREEENGRGNFPPRFSGLQFPNYSSELNVNALELDDSALYLCASSLGQGLSPLHFGNGTRLTVT.